This entry features one T cell receptor (beta chain) sequence. The CDR3 has 15 residues. Trimming at V came to 3 bases and at J to 4 bases, leaving 8 bases not matched to a gene. CDR1 is SGHTA, CDR2 FQGNSA, per germline. This record belongs to a study of blood T cell repertoires in COVID-19. The overall study: PBMCs, B-cell-depleted T cells, or T cells provided the cDNA or gDNA that made up the material.

Measured with immunoSEQ multiplex PCR; TCRdb has only the in-frame clones, and not every one. The sample lists over 200,000 clones, approximately 90% occurring once. The sequenced sample was peripheral blood. This TCR derives from a young man who had recovered from COVID-19. The chain combines TRBV7-2 with TRBJ1-2, with 7 bases matching TRBD1. The CDR3 loop is CASSFGQEAPYGYTF. The CDR3 region has the DNA TGTGCCAGCAGCTTCGGACAGGAGGCGCCCTATGGCTACACCTTC. Complete variable domain (other parts from reference TRBV7-2 and TRBJ1-2): GAGVSQSPSNKVTEKGKDVELRCDPISGHTALYWYRQSLGQGLEFLIYFQGNSAPDKSGLPSDRFSAERTGGSVSTLTIQRTQQEDSAVYLCASSFGQEAPYGYTFGSGTRLTVV.